These T cell receptor beta chains were read from a single sample in a study of blood T cell repertoires in COVID-19. Clones were read by immunoSEQ multiplex PCR, and TCRdb kept only the in-frame ones, dropping some. The sample carries over 65,000 clones, 70% to 90% recorded once. Sequences were obtained from peripheral blood. These receptors all stem from a man in his forties or fifties with active COVID-19. CDR3s include the opening cysteine and the closing phenylalanine or tryptophan. A D gene is named only where the DNA matches it firmly. Clone size, where shown, is once, few, many, or a class for clones that have expanded.

J gene,V gene,clone size,D gene,CDR3 protein,CDR3 DNA
TRBJ1-2,TRBV7-2,-,-,CASSFGGTSNYGYTF,TGTGCCAGCAGCTTTGGGGGGACTTCTAACTATGGCTACACCTTC
TRBJ1-2,TRBV25-1,few,-,CASSESVQGGYTF,TGTGCCAGCAGTGAATCCGTCCAGGGTGGCTACACCTTC
TRBJ2-1,TRBV11-2,-,-,CASSLVSNSEDEQFF,TGTGCCAGCAGCTTAGTGTCTAATTCTGAGGATGAGCAGTTCTTC
TRBJ1-2,TRBV6-5,few,TRBD1,CASSGGQSLYGYTF,TGTGCCAGCAGCGGGGGACAGTCCCTTTATGGCTACACCTTC
TRBJ1-3,TRBV18,-,-,CASSTGQLGNTIYF,TGTGCCAGCTCTACGGGACAACTTGGAAACACCATATATTTT
TRBJ2-1,TRBV19,-,TRBD2,CASSINWGGTSYNEQFF,TGTGCCAGTAGTATAAATTGGGGGGGGACTTCCTACAATGAGCAGTTCTTC
TRBJ2-2,TRBV24-1,-,TRBD2,CATRSGGPVAGELFF,TGTGCCACAAGAAGCGGGGGGCCGGTCGCCGGGGAGCTGTTTTTT
TRBJ2-7,TRBV28,once,-,CASGGQGWHEQYF,TGTGCCAGCGGTGGGCAGGGGTGGCACGAGCAGTACTTC
TRBJ2-7,TRBV28,-,TRBD1,CASTILGTGVKEQYF,TGTGCCAGCACCATCCTGGGGACAGGGGTGAAAGAGCAGTACTTC
TRBJ1-1,TRBV24-1,-,-,CATSDWGGHIAFF,TGTGCCACCAGTGATTGGGGGGGGCATATAGCTTTCTTT
TRBJ2-2,TRBV2,-,-,CASSGRDSANTGELFF,TGTGCCAGCAGTGGCCGGGACTCGGCGAACACCGGGGAGCTGTTTTTT
TRBJ1-6,TRBV18,once,TRBD1,CASSPSQGDSPLHF,TGTGCCAGCTCACCTAGCCAGGGGGATTCACCCCTCCACTTT
TRBJ2-1,TRBV12-3/TRBV12-4,-,-,CASSGGTHNEQFF,TGTGCCAGCAGTGGGGGCACCCACAATGAGCAGTTCTTC
TRBJ1-2,TRBV4-1,-,-,CASSQDLGRPLGYTF,TGCGCCAGCAGCCAAGATCTAGGAAGGCCGTTAGGCTACACCTTC
TRBJ1-2,TRBV4-1,-,-,CASSQDPRGYGYTF,TGCGCCAGCAGCCAAGACCCTCGGGGCTATGGCTACACCTTC
TRBJ1-6,TRBV27,-,TRBD1,CASSSLGGQDYNSPLHF,TGTGCCAGCAGCTCGCTCGGCGGACAGGACTATAATTCACCCCTCCACTTT
TRBJ2-6,TRBV5-8,-,TRBD1,CASNLADREMTGANVLTF,TGTGCCAGCAACCTGGCAGACAGGGAAATGACTGGGGCCAACGTCCTGACTTTC
TRBJ1-2,TRBV4-1,-,-,CASSITPTGGGYTF,TGCGCCAGCAGCATAACACCGACAGGTGGTGGCTACACCTTC
TRBJ2-1,TRBV4-2,-,TRBD2,CASSQYGLAGGPNEQFF,TGTGCCAGCAGCCAATACGGACTAGCGGGGGGGCCCAATGAGCAGTTCTTC
TRBJ2-5,TRBV6-6,-,-,CASSSGGETQYF,TGTGCCAGCAGTTCCGGAGGGGAGACCCAGTACTTC
TRBJ2-1,TRBV10-3,once,-,CAISEGGGLGEQFF,TGTGCCATCAGTGAAGGGGGGGGCTTAGGTGAGCAGTTCTTC
TRBJ2-1,TRBV12-3/TRBV12-4,-,-,CASSRYEQFF,TGTGCCAGCAGTCGGTACGAGCAGTTCTTC
TRBJ1-3,TRBV10-3,-,-,CAIKRSGLSSGNTIYF,TGTGCCATCAAACGCAGCGGGCTTAGCTCTGGAAACACCATATATTTT
TRBJ2-2,TRBV2,-,-,CASSYLTGLFF,TGTGCCAGCAGCTACTTGACAGGGCTGTTTTTT
TRBJ2-3,TRBV6-2/TRBV6-3,-,-,CASSDGGTDTQYF,TGTGCCAGCAGTGATGGAGGGACAGATACGCAGTATTTT
TRBJ2-2,TRBV7-2,-,-,CASNTGSSAGGELFF,TGTGCCAGCAACACCGGGAGTTCTGCGGGGGGGGAGCTGTTTTTT
TRBJ2-1,TRBV3-1/TRBV3-2,-,TRBD2,CASSQVHLMAGENEQFF,TGTGCCAGCAGCCAAGTTCACCTCATGGCGGGGGAGAATGAGCAGTTCTTC
TRBJ2-1,TRBV11-2,-,TRBD2,CASSTTGGPNNEQFF,TGTGCCAGCAGCACTACGGGGGGGCCTAACAATGAGCAGTTCTTC
TRBJ2-1,TRBV4-1,-,-,CASSQDSSAGSYNEQFF,TGCGCCAGCAGCCAAGATTCTAGCGCGGGATCCTACAATGAGCAGTTCTTC
TRBJ1-1,TRBV30,-,TRBD1,CAWTPGGLNTEAFF,TGTGCCTGGACCCCAGGGGGTTTGAACACTGAAGCTTTCTTT
TRBJ2-3,TRBV7-9,-,TRBD2,CASSLATSGGGTDTQYF,TGTGCCAGCAGCCTAGCGACTAGCGGGGGGGGCACAGATACGCAGTATTTT
TRBJ2-5,TRBV7-9,-,TRBD1,CASSLRTGVLQETQYF,TGTGCCAGCAGCTTACGGACAGGGGTCCTCCAAGAGACCCAGTACTTC
TRBJ2-2,TRBV27,-,TRBD2,CASSFGTRSTGELFF,TGTGCCAGCAGTTTTGGGACTAGATCCACCGGGGAGCTGTTTTTT
TRBJ2-3,TRBV29-1,-,-,CSALEGTSTDTQYF,TGCAGCGCCCTGGAGGGTACGAGCACAGATACGCAGTATTTT
TRBJ2-2,TRBV6-1,-,TRBD2,CASSAIAGRPFTGELFF,TGTGCCAGCAGTGCCATAGCGGGACGTCCGTTCACCGGGGAGCTGTTTTTT
TRBJ2-2,TRBV9,-,-,CASSGQGNTGELFF,TGTGCCAGCAGCGGGCAGGGGAACACCGGGGAGCTGTTTTTT
TRBJ2-1,TRBV11-2,-,-,CASSFRGNHYNEQFF,TGTGCCAGCAGCTTTAGAGGGAATCATTACAATGAGCAGTTCTTC
TRBJ2-2,TRBV19,once,-,CASSIGRDGELFF,TGTGCCAGTAGTATCGGGCGGGACGGGGAGCTGTTTTTT
TRBJ1-5,TRBV23-1,-,TRBD1,CASSQRRQGRAKQPQHF,TGCGCCAGCAGTCAACGTCGACAGGGGCGCGCCAAACAGCCCCAGCATTTT
TRBJ2-5,TRBV13,-,-,CASSLRAAQETQYF,TGTGCCAGCAGCTTGCGAGCCGCTCAAGAGACCCAGTACTTC
TRBJ2-1,TRBV9,-,TRBD2,CASSEGMSGGYNEQFF,TGTGCCAGCAGCGAGGGGATGTCGGGGGGCTACAATGAGCAGTTCTTC
TRBJ1-2,TRBV30,few,-,CAWSVGWGGGGYTF,TGTGCCTGGAGTGTCGGATGGGGGGGCGGTGGCTACACCTTC
TRBJ2-3,TRBV29-1,-,-,CSVQGRLTDTQYF,TGCAGCGTTCAGGGGCGTCTTACAGATACGCAGTATTTT
TRBJ2-7,TRBV7-8,-,TRBD1,CASSLQDRYYEQYF,TGTGCCAGCAGCTTACAGGACAGGTACTACGAGCAGTACTTC